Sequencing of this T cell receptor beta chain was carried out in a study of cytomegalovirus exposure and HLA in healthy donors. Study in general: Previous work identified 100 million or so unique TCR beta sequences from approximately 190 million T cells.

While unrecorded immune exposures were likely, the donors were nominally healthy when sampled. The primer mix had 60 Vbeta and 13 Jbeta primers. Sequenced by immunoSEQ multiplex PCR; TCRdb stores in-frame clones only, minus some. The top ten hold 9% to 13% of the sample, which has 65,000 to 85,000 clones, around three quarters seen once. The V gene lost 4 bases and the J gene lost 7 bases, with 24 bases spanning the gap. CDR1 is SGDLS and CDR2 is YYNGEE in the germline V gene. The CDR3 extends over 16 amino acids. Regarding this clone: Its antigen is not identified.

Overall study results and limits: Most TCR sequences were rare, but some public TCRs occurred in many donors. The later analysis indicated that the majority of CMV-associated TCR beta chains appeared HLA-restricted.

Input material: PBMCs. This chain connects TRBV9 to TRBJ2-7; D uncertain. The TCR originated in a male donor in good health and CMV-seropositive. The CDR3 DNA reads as TGTGCCAGCAGCCCGTTTCTTATGGCCCCTCATCAAGAGCAGTACTTC. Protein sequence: CASSPFLMAPHQEQYF.